Listed below are T cell receptor beta chains from one sample, sequenced in a study of blood T cell repertoires in COVID-19. Sequencing used immunoSEQ multiplex PCR; TCRdb keeps in-frame clones, though not all of them. The sample yields a few hundred thousand clones, approximately 84% seen once. The sample was peripheral blood. Receptors originate from a man aged 40-50 years with active or convalescent COVID-19. The CDR3 runs from the conserved cysteine through the conserved F or W. The D gene is left open where the match is weak. Clone sizes are given selectively: once, few, many, or a class where the clone is expanded.

NA NA TRBJ2-1 TRBV7-6 TGTGCCAGCAGCTTAGCGCGGAGTTCTGGCAATGAGCAGTTCTTC CASSLARSSGNEQFF
NA once TRBJ2-7 TRBV6-5 TGTGCCAGCAGAAGTAAGCGGTACTCCTACGAGCAGTACTTC CASRSKRYSYEQYF
TRBD1 NA TRBJ1-6 TRBV28 TGTGCCAGCAGTTTGGGGACAGGGGCTTTTGATAATTCACCCCTCCACTTT CASSLGTGAFDNSPLHF
TRBD1 NA TRBJ2-5 TRBV28 TGTGCCAGCAGTTTTACGGGACAGCCCCAAGAGACCCAGTACTTC CASSFTGQPQETQYF
NA NA TRBJ1-2 TRBV18 TGTGCCAGCTCAGGTGCGCATTATGGCTACACCTTC CASSGAHYGYTF
TRBD1 NA TRBJ2-3 TRBV27 TGTGCCAGCAGTCCCCATACGGGACAGGGTAGAGATACGCAGTATTTT CASSPHTGQGRDTQYF
TRBD1 NA TRBJ1-6 TRBV6-5 TGTGCCATCCAAGGACAGGGAGAGTCACCCCTCCACTTT CAIQGQGESPLHF
NA NA TRBJ1-2 TRBV19 TGTGCCAGTAGGACACCACATCTGAACTATGGCTACACCTTC CASRTPHLNYGYTF
TRBD2 once TRBJ2-5 TRBV5-1 TGCGCCAGCAGCGTCGGACTAGCGTATCAAGAGACCCAGTACTTC CASSVGLAYQETQYF
NA NA TRBJ1-3 TRBV7-7 TGTGCTAGCAGCTTAGGCGGGGCAGAGACTGGAAACACCATATATTTT CASSLGGAETGNTIYF
TRBD2 NA TRBJ2-7 TRBV20-1 TGCAGTGCTAGTCTCACCTCGGGACTAGGGTACGAGCAGTACTTC CSASLTSGLGYEQYF
TRBD2 once TRBJ2-7 TRBV7-3 TGTGCCAGCAGTCCGACTAGCGGGAGTACCCACGAGCAGTACTTC CASSPTSGSTHEQYF
NA NA TRBJ1-1 TRBV7-9 TGTGCCAGCAGACCTCGACAGAGCCCGAACACTGAAGCTTTCTTT CASRPRQSPNTEAFF
TRBD1 NA TRBJ2-7 TRBV9 TGTGCCAGCAGCCTCGGGACAGGTGAGCAGTACTTC CASSLGTGEQYF